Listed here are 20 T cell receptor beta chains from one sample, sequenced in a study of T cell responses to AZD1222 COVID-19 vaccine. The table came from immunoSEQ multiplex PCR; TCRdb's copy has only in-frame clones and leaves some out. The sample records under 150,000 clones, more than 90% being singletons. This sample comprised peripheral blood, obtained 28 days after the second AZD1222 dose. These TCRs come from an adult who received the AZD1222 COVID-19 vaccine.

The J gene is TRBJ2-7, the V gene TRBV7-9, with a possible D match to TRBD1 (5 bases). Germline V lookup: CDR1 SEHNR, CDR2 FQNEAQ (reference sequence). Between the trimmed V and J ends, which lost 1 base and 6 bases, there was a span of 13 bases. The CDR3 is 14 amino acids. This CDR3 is CASSLGQGFSEQYF. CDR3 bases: TGTGCCAGCAGCTTAGGCCAGGGTTTCTCCGAGCAGTACTTC.

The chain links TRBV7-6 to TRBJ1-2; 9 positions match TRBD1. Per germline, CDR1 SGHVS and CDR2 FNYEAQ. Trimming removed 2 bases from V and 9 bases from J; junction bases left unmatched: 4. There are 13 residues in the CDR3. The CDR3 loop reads CASSLPGQGSYTF. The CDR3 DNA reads TGTGCCAGCAGCTTACCGGGACAGGGTAGCTACACCTTC. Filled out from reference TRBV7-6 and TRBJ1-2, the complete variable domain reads GAGVSQSPRYKVTKRGQDVALRCDPISGHVSLYWYRQALGQGPEFLTYFNYEAQQDKSGLPNDRFSAERPEGSISTLTIQRTEQRDSAMYRCASSLPGQGSYTFGSGTRLTVV.

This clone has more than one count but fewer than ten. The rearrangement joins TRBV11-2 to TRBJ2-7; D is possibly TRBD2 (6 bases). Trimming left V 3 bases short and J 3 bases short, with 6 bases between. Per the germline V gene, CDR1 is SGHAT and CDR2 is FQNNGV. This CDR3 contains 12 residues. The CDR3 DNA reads TGTGCCAGCAGCTTCGGGGGCTACGAGCAGTACGTC. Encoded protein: CASSFGGYEQYV.

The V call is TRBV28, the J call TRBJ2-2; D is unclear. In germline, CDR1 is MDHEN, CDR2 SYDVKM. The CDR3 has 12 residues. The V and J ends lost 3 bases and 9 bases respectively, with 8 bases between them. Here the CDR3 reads CASSFTVRELFF. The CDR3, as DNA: TGTGCCAGCAGTTTCACGGTGAGGGAGCTGTTTTTT.

The CDR3 spells CASSASLSTDTQYF. CDR3 bases: TGTGCCAGCAGCGCTAGCTTAAGCACAGATACGCAGTATTTT. This sequence joins TRBV2 and TRBJ2-3, with D maybe TRBD2 (5 bases). Looked up from germline, CDR1 is SNHLY and CDR2 is FYNNEI. Trimming shortened V by 6 bases and J by 0 bases, and 10 bases separated the two germline ends. CDR3 length: 14 residues.

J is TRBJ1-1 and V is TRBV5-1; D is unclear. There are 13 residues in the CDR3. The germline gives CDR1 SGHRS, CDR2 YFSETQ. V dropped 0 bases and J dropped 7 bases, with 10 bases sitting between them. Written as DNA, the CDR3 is TGCGCCAGCAGCTTGGTGGAAACGAGTGAAGCTTTCTTT. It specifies CASSLVETSEAFF.

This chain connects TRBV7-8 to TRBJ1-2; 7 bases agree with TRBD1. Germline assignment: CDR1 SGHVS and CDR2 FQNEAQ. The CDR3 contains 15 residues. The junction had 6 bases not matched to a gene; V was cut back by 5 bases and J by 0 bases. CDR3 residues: CASSPRTGTNYGYTF. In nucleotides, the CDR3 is TGTGCCAGCAGCCCCCGGACAGGAACTAACTATGGCTACACCTTC.

The DNA for the CDR3 is TGTGCCAGCAGTACCCTAGACCCTCAGCCCCAGCATTTT. As protein: CASSTLDPQPQHF. The chain carries TRBV6-6 and TRBJ1-5; D unclear. This CDR3 comprises 13 residues. The ends were cut back, 5 bases at V and 6 bases at J, with 11 bases in the middle. Germline V gene sequence: CDR1 MNHNY, CDR2 SVGAGI (reference sequence).

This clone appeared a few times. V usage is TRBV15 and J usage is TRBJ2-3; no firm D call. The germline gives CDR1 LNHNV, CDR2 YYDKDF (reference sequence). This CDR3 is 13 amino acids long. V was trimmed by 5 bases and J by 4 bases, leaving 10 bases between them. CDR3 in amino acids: CATSPPMADTQYF. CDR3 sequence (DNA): TGTGCCACCAGCCCCCCTATGGCAGATACGCAGTATTTT.

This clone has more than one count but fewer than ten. CDR3 sequence: CSVTGTGGGYGYTF. The CDR3 DNA follows: TGCAGCGTTACCGGGACAGGGGGTGGGTATGGCTACACCTTC. This chain uses TRBV29-1 with TRBJ1-2, with 11 nucleotides matching TRBD1. This CDR3 comprises 14 residues. Germline V gene data show CDR1 as SQVTM and CDR2 as ANQGSEA. The J segment lost 5 bases and the V segment lost 5 bases, leaving 7 bases of the junction unmatched.

CDR3: CASSPVSGRGYTF. The CDR3 DNA reads TGTGCCAGCAGCCCTGTGTCAGGGAGGGGCTACACCTTC. The rearrangement uses TRBV28 and TRBJ1-2; tentatively, D is TRBD1 (5 bases). Trimming removed 6 bases at V and 8 bases at J, with 16 bases between. This CDR3 has 13 amino acids. Germline V gene data show CDR1 as MDHEN and CDR2 as SYDVKM.

This chain's CDR3 is CASSEPQGPNSPLHF. The CDR3 DNA reads as TGTGCCAGCAGTGAACCCCAGGGGCCAAATTCACCCCTCCACTTT. The J gene is TRBJ1-6, the V gene TRBV2; the D gene is possibly TRBD1 (6 bases). The length of the CDR3 is 15 residues. V lost 2 bases and J 7 bases, leaving 12 bases between the germline ends. Germline lookup yields CDR1 SNHLY and CDR2 FYNNEI.

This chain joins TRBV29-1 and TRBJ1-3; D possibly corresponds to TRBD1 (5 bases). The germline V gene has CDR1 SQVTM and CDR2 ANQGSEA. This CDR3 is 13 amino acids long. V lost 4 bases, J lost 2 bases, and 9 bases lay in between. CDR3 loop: CSVAVRAGNTIYF. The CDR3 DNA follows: TGCAGCGTTGCAGTCAGGGCTGGAAACACCATATATTTT.

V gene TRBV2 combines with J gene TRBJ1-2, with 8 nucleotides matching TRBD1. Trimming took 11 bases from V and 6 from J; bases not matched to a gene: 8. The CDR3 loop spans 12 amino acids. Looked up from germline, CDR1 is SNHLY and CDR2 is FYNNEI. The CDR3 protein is CAGYQTGDGYTF. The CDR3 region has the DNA TGTGCCGGCTATCAGACAGGGGATGGCTACACCTTC.

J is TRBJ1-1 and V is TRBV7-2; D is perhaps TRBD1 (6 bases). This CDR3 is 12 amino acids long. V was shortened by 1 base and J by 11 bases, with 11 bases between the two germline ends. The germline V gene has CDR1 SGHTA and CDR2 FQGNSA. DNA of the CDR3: TGTGCCAGCAGCTTAGGAGGGACAAAGGCTTTCTTT. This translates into CASSLGGTKAFF.

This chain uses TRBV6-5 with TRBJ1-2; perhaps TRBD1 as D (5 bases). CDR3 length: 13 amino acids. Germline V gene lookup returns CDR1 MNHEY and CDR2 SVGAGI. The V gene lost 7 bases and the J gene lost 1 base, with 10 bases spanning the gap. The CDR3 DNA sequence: TGTGCCAGCAAGGCGACAGATAACTATGGCTACACCTTC. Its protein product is CASKATDNYGYTF.

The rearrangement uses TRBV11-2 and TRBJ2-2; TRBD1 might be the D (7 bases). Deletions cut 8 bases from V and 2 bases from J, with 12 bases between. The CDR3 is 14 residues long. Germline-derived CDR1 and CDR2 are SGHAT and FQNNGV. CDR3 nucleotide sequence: TGTGCCAGCGGAGGGGACAGAAACACCGGGGAGCTGTTTTTT. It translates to CASGGDRNTGELFF.

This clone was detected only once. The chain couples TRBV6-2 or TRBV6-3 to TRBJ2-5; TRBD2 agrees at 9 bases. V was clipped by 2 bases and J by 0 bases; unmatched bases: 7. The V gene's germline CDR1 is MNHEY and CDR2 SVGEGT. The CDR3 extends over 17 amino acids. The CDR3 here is CASSYRLLAGHQETQYF. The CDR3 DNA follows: TGTGCCAGCAGTTACCGCCTACTAGCGGGCCACCAAGAGACCCAGTACTTC.

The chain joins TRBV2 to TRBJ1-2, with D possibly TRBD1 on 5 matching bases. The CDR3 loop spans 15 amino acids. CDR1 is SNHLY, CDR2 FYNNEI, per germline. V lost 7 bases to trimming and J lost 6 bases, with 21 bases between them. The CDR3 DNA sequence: TGTGCCAGCACAGTGTCGGCTGGGGGGTGGGATGGCTACACCTTC. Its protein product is CASTVSAGGWDGYTF.

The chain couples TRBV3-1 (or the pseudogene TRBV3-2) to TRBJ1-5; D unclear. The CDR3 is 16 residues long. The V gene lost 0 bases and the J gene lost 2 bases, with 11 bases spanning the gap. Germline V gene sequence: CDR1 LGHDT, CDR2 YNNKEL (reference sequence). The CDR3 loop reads CASSQDKGSGNQPQHF. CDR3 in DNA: TGTGCCAGCAGCCAAGATAAAGGCTCGGGCAATCAGCCCCAGCATTTT.